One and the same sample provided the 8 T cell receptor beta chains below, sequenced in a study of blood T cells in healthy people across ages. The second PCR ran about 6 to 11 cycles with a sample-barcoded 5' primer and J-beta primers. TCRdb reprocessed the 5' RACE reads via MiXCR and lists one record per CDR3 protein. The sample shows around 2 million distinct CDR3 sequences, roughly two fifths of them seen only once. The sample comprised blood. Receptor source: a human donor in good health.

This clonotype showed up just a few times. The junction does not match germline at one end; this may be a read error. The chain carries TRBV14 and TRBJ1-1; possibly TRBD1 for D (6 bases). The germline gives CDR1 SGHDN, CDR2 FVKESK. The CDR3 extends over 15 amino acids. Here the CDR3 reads CACSHWGARDTEAFF. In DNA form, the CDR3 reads TGTGCCTGCAGCCACTGGGGGGCTCGGGACACTGAAGCTTTCTTT.

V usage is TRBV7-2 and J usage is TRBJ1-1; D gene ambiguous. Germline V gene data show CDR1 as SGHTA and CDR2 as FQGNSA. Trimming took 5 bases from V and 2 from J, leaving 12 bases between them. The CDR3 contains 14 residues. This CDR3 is CTSSRGPLNTEAFF. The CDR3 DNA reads TGTACCAGCAGCCGAGGACCCCTTAACACTGAAGCTTTCTTT.

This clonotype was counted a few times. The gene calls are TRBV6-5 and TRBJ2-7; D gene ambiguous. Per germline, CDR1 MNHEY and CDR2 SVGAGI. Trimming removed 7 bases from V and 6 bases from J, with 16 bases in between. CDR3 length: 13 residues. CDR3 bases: TGTGCCAGCAACGCCCCTGAGTCCATCGAGCAGTACTTC. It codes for CASNAPESIEQYF.

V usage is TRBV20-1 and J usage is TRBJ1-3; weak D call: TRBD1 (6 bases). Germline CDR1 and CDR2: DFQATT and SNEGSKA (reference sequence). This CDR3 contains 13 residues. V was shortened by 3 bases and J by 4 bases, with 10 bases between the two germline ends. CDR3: CSARTGQGNTIYF. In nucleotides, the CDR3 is TGCAGTGCTAGGACCGGACAGGGAAACACCATATATTTT.

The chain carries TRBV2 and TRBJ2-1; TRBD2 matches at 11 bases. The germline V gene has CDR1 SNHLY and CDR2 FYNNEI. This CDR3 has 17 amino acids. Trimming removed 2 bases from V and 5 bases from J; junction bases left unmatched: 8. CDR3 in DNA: TGTGCCAGCAGTGAAATACCGACTAGCGGGATTAACAATGAGCAGTTCTTC. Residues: CASSEIPTSGINNEQFF.

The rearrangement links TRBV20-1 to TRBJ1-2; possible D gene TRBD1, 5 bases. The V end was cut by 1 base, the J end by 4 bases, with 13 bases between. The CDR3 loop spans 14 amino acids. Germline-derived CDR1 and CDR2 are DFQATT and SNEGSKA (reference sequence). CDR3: CSARGLGGSYGYTF. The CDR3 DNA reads TGCAGTGCTAGAGGGCTGGGGGGTAGCTATGGCTACACCTTC.

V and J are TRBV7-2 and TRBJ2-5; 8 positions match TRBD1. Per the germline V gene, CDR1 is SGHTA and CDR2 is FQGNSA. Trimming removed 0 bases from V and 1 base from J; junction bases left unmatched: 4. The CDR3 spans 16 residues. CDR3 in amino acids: CASSLAPGTGQETQYF. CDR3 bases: TGTGCCAGCAGCTTAGCGCCGGGGACAGGCCAAGAGACCCAGTACTTC. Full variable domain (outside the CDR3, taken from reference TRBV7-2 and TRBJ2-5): GAGVSQSPSNKVTEKGKDVELRCDPISGHTALYWYRQSLGQGLEFLIYFQGNSAPDKSGLPSDRFSAERTGGSVSTLTIQRTQQEDSAVYLCASSLAPGTGQETQYFGPGTRLLVL.

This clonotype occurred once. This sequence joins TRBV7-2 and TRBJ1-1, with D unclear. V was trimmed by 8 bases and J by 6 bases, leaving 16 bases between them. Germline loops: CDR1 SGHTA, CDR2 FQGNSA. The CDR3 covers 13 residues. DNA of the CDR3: TGTGCCAGCGGGAGCTCGAGGGATGCTGAAGCTTTCTTT. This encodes CASGSSRDAEAFF.